The 6 T cell receptor beta chains below come from one sample, sequenced in a study of tumor-infiltrating lymphocytes in localized non-small cell lung cancer. Libraries were prepared by immunoSEQ multiplex PCR; TCRdb keeps only in-frame clonotypes and omits some of them. The sample holds approximately 15,000 clones, roughly 79% seen once. Material for sequencing was lung tumor tissue. Receptor source: a human donor with non-small cell lung cancer.

V usage is TRBV19 and J usage is TRBJ2-3; D unclear. Trimming shortened V by 3 bases and J by 2 bases, and 9 bases separated the two germline ends. Germline V gives CDR1 LNHDA, CDR2 SQIVND (reference sequence). The CDR3 is made up of 14 amino acids. The CDR3 spells CASSIQWVTDTQYF. CDR3 nucleotide sequence: TGTGCCAGTAGTATTCAATGGGTCACAGATACGCAGTATTTT.

The chain combines TRBV5-4 with TRBJ2-3; D possibly corresponds to TRBD2 (5 bases). The CDR3 spans 15 residues. CDR1 and CDR2 (germline): SGHNT, YYREEE (reference sequence). Trimming shortened V by 0 bases and J by 6 bases, and 14 bases separated the two germline ends. CDR3 in amino acids: CASSLGGSSFDTQYF. CDR3 bases: TGTGCCAGCAGCTTGGGAGGGAGTTCATTTGATACGCAGTATTTT.

The chain employs TRBV19 and TRBJ2-3; the D is unclear. V was clipped by 5 bases and J by 5 bases, with 5 bases between them. CDR3 length: 11 amino acids. The V gene's germline CDR1 is LNHDA and CDR2 SQIVND (reference sequence). CDR3: CASSSVDTQYF. Written as DNA, the CDR3 is TGTGCCAGTAGTTCGGTAGATACGCAGTATTTT.

This clone was seen a few times. The J gene is TRBJ2-5, the V gene TRBV5-1; D remains unclear. Germline CDR1 and CDR2: SGHRS and YFSETQ. The ends were cut back, 2 bases at V and 2 bases at J, with 4 bases in the middle. The CDR3 length is 12 residues. In DNA, the CDR3 is TGCGCCAGCAGCTTTAAACAAGAGACCCAGTACTTC. Its translation is CASSFKQETQYF.

This clone was seen a few times. The CDR3 coding sequence is TGTGCCAGCAGGAGTCAGGCGGGAACCTATGGCTACACCTTC. Protein product: CASRSQAGTYGYTF. The chain carries TRBV2 and TRBJ1-2; D gene ambiguous. Per the germline V gene, CDR1 is SNHLY and CDR2 is FYNNEI. CDR3 length: 14 amino acids. V lost 6 bases and J 4 bases, leaving 15 bases between the germline ends.

This clone was detected only a few times. The rearrangement links TRBV9 to TRBJ2-1, with TRBD2 matching over 9 bases. The germline V gene encodes CDR1 SGDLS and CDR2 YYNGEE. V dropped 0 bases and J dropped 5; count of bases not matched to a gene: 3. This CDR3 has 15 residues. DNA of the CDR3: TGTGCCAGCAGCGTAGTGGCTAGCGGGGACAATGAGCAGTTCTTC. Its translation is CASSVVASGDNEQFF.